Listed below are T cell receptor beta chains from one sample, sequenced in a study of blood T cells in healthy people across ages. MiXCR, run by TCRdb on the 5' RACE reads, gives a single entry per CDR3 protein. The profile covers 540,000 or so distinct CDR3 sequences, with 45% to 55% appearing a single time and just under 25% taken by the ten largest. Sample: blood. The receptors come from a man at least 80 years old in good health. Each CDR3 is given with its conserved first and last residue. The D gene is left open where the match is weak.

>NA|TRBV7-2
CASSFRDNQPQHF
>TRBD1|TRBV9
CASSVDRASQETQYF
>NA|TRBV25-1
CASSETGSSYNEQFF
>NA|TRBV7-2
CASSTPVRGNTEAFF
>TRBD2|TRBV29-1
CSTSGRLSPVAYEQYF
>NA|TRBV20-1
CSASRGRFYGYTF
>NA|TRBV12-5
CASGPGTQETQYF
>NA|TRBV29-1
CSVGLTRNEQFF
>NA|TRBV20-1
CSARVTGETQYF
>NA|TRBV10-3
CAISVGIENYGYTF
>NA|TRBV16
CASSQSTATNYGYTF
>NA|TRBV25-1
CASSEWDSSYEQYF
>TRBD2|TRBV20-1
CSARIGLAGGLDEQFF
>NA|TRBV7-3
CASSQDSGAKQFF
>NA|TRBV12-3/TRBV12-4
CASSLAGGARNQPQHF
>NA|TRBV5-5
CASSLEYRAYEQYF
>NA|TRBV2
CASSVYEQFF
>TRBD2|TRBV4-2
CASSLRTSGLSYEQYF
>NA|TRBV20-1
CRRGGNTEAFF
>TRBD2|TRBV7-3
CTSSSRGGGYEQFF
>NA|TRBV25-1
CASSVTGSTEAFF
>TRBD1|TRBV12-3/TRBV12-4
CASNPTGRETQYF
>TRBD2|TRBV2
CASSPRSGAIEQYF
>NA|TRBV5-1
CASSPAVGRSSGANVLTF
>NA|TRBV5-4
CASSSLAGWGSGNTIYF
>TRBD2|TRBV7-2
CASSFGGGTSYEQYF
>NA|TRBV19
CASSRPRDKQYF
>NA|TRBV7-2
CASSLTSYEQYF
>NA|TRBV3-1
CASSQFPNEQYF
>NA|TRBV2
CASYRPPDGYTF
>TRBD2|TRBV20-1
CSARDQRGGYEQYF
>TRBD2|TRBV9
CASSVGGSSGSDNEQFF
>NA|TRBV7-2
CASSLAGGGRPLHF
>TRBD1|TRBV20-1
CSAVSGTGSTEAFF
>NA|TRBV29-1
CSERTVEGYTF
>NA|TRBV20-1
CSARDLASPTTNEKLFF
>NA|TRBV4-1
CASSQEKGARVDYGYTF
>NA|TRBV5-1
CASTRRGQQETQYF
>NA|TRBV27
CASSPPRGPNTEAFF
>TRBD2|TRBV5-4
CASSPRERGRGTDTQYF
>NA|TRBV6-2/TRBV6-3
CASQEFLPNTEAFF
>NA|TRBV6-6
CASSYAGTNYGYTF
>NA|TRBV6-6
CASSSPTGLAYNEQFF
>NA|TRBV7-2
CASSSRGTAEETQYF
>TRBD1|TRBV6-5
CASSYSNTGTGLNTEAFF
>NA|TRBV7-2
CASSLAGGPYQFF
>TRBD1|TRBV6-5
CASSWRRGLAGSPLHF
>NA|TRBV20-1
CSARDFWASEAFF
>NA|TRBV6-5
CASSPLRQPRTDTQYF
>TRBD1|TRBV7-2
CASRPGQELNYGYTF
>NA|TRBV6-6
CASSPGEGEVNYGYTF
>NA|TRBV20-1
CSAIAGSGGTEAFF
>NA|TRBV6-6
CASSPYDTSSGNTIYF
>NA|TRBV4-3
CASSQGRGGSSYNEQFF